The sequence of this T cell receptor beta chain was determined in a study of T cell responses to AZD1222 COVID-19 vaccine. For the study at large: Pooled samples include second doses given at about 4 or 12 weeks. Study results and limitations: Spike-specific TCR depth and breadth grew after two AZD1222 doses. Donors in the cohort were predominantly white British and more often female, and clonal diversity was possibly underestimated. Only after the peak T cell response were repertoires sampled.

Clones were read by immunoSEQ multiplex PCR, and TCRdb kept only the in-frame ones, dropping some. The repertoire has fewer than 150,000 clones, around nine tenths of them found once; the top ten carry 3.5% to 4.5%. In the case of this clone: Antigen unknown.

In germline, CDR1 is KGHSY, CDR2 FQNENV. Trimming at V came to 4 bases and at J to 7 bases, leaving 12 bases not matched to a gene. CDR3 length equals 16 residues. This clonotype was obtained from an adult in good health. Sample: peripheral blood, taken on day 0 of AZD1222 vaccination. This chain uses TRBV16 with TRBJ1-4; 7 bases agree with TRBD1. CDR3 nucleotide sequence: TGTGCCAGCAGCCGCTTCGCGACAGGGAACGGTGAAAAACTGTTTTTT. Amino acid sequence: CASSRFATGNGEKLFF. The entire variable domain, with the rest obtained from reference TRBV16 and TRBJ1-4, is as follows: GEEVAQTPKHLVRGEGQKAKLYCAPIKGHSYVFWYQQVLKNEFKFLISFQNENVFDETGMPKERFSAKCLPNSPCSLEIQATKLEDSAVYFCASSRFATGNGEKLFFGSGTQLSVL.